The entry below gives a single T cell receptor (beta chain) sequence along with its context. Its antigen target is currently unknown. Per-base quality was not reported, and no clone a single base away is much larger than it. CDR1 and CDR2, looked up from the germline V gene (reference sequence), are MNHEY and SMNVEV. Trimming removed 5 bases from V and 0 bases from J; the gene matches leave 7 bases unexplained. CDR3 length: 15 amino acids, cysteine to phenylalanine. Of all the DNA, just the CDR3 is kept, 45 bases in frame from base 1. The immunoSEQ Assay, a bias-controlled multiplex PCR, was used to amplify TCRbeta CDR3 regions from genomic DNA. From the authors' description of their analysis: The number of nucleated cells in each sample was estimated from the amplification of reference gene primers within the assay. To quantify the absolute abundance of each unique TCRbeta CDR3 rearrangement, sequence reads were collapsed and filtered. For each sample, productive Simpson clonality was calculated as the square root of Simpson's diversity index over productive rearrangements. TCRdb obtained this table from immuneACCESS and retained in-frame rearrangements with V and J assigned. These tables miss some clones; where compared with another copy, unresolved V genes account for less than half of the shortfall, and the remainder is unexplained. That table furnishes V, J and clone size, whereas the DNA furnished D and trimming. The sample table shows approximately 140,000 clones, and 70% to 90% are seen once. The top ten clonotypes cover roughly 3.4% of the sample.

These data belong to a study of blood T cell repertoires in COVID-19 (dated by TCRdb to the early 2020s). About the full investigation: Samples from collaborators originated in the United States, Italy and Spain and spanned both the acute and convalescent phases of COVID-19. The material from the prospective study consisted of cDNA or gDNA derived from T cells, B-cell-depleted T cells, or PBMCs. HLA class I and class II types, where available, came from metadata supplied by the sample provider rather than from assay-based typing. The repertoires were released in a freely available public database meant as a resource for research on the immune response to SARS-CoV-2. The dataset comprised deeply sampled blood TCRbeta repertoires from subjects exposed to, actively infected with, or recovered from COVID-19. The sample metadata nearly always contained a de-identified subject ID, COVID-19 status, age in years and sex. Samples came from the ongoing ImmuneRACE study (first 160 participants) plus 1,254 subjects from 6 global collaborators. Findings and caveats that apply to the study as a whole: The amount of clinical and demographic metadata varied by source and participant and was provided uncurated.

Each collaborating institution followed its own protocols to collect whole blood in K2EDTA tubes. For TCRbeta analysis, collaborators shipped samples in one of three forms: frozen whole blood, isolated PBMCs, or DNA extracted from either of those sample types. The sequenced material came from peripheral blood. The TCR originated in a man aged 70-80 years with acute or convalescent COVID-19. The chain couples TRBV27 to TRBJ2-7, with 7 middle bases fitting TRBD2. The CDR3 region reads CASSPLGLPSYEQYF. The DNA reads TGTGCCAGCAGTCCCCTGGGACTACCCTCCTACGAGCAGTACTTC.